The present T cell receptor beta chain was sequenced within a study of cytomegalovirus exposure and HLA in healthy donors. As regards this clone: Antigen specificity is unknown.

General observations from the study: The classifier reportedly diagnosed cytomegalovirus status with high sensitivity and specificity.

The PCR used 60 Vbeta and 13 Jbeta primers. Sequencing was performed with immunoSEQ multiplex PCR; in TCRdb, only in-frame clones are kept and a portion is missing. Of tens of thousands of clones listed, around 77% are singletons. Material: PBMCs. This clonotype was obtained from a man aged 50 to 60 in good health and CMV-seronegative.

The CDR3 sequence: CASSDSIQTGTQYF. The DNA for the CDR3 is TGTGCCAGCAGTGACTCGATTCAAACGGGTACGCAGTATTTT. This chain uses TRBV6-4 with TRBJ2-3; D call uncertain. Germline CDR1 reads MRHNA; CDR2 reads SNTAGT. V lost 0 bases and J 8 bases, leaving 12 bases between the germline ends. CDR3 length: 14 amino acids.